This TCR beta chain was recorded in a study of Graves' ophthalmopathy and Graves' hyperthyroidism. Study-wide context: Peripheral blood collection took place at initial diagnosis, before any treatment.

Study-wide results and limits: Blood was where most expanded thyroid clonotypes above 0.001 frequency also turned up. A 13-signature model separated ophthalmopathy from stable hyperthyroidism, reaching about 90% sensitivity and less than 82% specificity cross-validated.

This clonotype was seen repeatedly, ten times or more. Its antigen is still unknown. The authors amplified TCR beta CDR3 regions from RNA transcripts. RT-PCR in the first round used HTBI primers; a second-round multiplex PCR followed. Via MiXCR, TCRdb re-called the multiplex PCR reads, giving one row per CDR3 protein. Of more than 300,000 distinct CDR3 sequences detected, about a sixth appear once; the ten largest clones hold around 2.4%. CDR1 is KGHDR, CDR2 SFDVKD, per germline. After removal of 2 bases from V and 3 bases from J, the junction contained 3 bases not matched to a gene. The CDR3 has 14 amino acids.

This TCR was sampled from an adult woman with stable Graves' hyperthyroidism. Sequenced: peripheral blood. V is TRBV24-1 and J is TRBJ2-7, with 7 bases that match TRBD1. Here the CDR3 DNA reads TGTGCCACCAGTGATTCAGGGGGTAGCTACGAGCAGTACTTC. Protein product: CATSDSGGSYEQYF.